Listed below are T cell receptor beta chains from one sample, sequenced in a study of T cells in localized non-small cell lung cancer. Profiled with immunoSEQ multiplex PCR; TCRdb holds only in-frame clones, not every one. The repertoire holds 45,000 to 55,000 clones, with roughly 88% as singletons. The sample was peripheral blood, taken before any cancer treatment. These receptors all come from a male donor older than 55 with stage III squamous cell lung carcinoma. Each CDR3 is given with its conserved first and last residue. Fields, in order: V gene, clone size, J gene, D gene, CDR3 protein, CDR3 DNA. D genes are given only for firm matches. The size field is filled for only some rows; it gives once, few, many or a size class.

>TRBV18|.|TRBJ2-7|TRBD1
CASSPPRTGGNEQYF
TGTGCCAGCTCACCACCCCGAACAGGGGGCAACGAGCAGTACTTC
>TRBV5-6|.|TRBJ1-5|TRBD1
CASSFRTGISNQPQHF
TGTGCCAGCAGCTTCCGGACAGGTATTAGCAATCAGCCCCAGCATTTT
>TRBV7-2|few|TRBJ2-7|.
CASSTRPQYEQYF
TGTGCCAGCAGCACCCGTCCACAATACGAGCAGTACTTC
>TRBV18|.|TRBJ2-2|.
CASSRAGELFF
TGTGCCAGCTCAAGGGCCGGGGAGCTGTTTTTT
>TRBV27|.|TRBJ1-2|TRBD1
CASRRTGEGYGYTF
TGTGCCAGCAGACGGACAGGAGAAGGCTATGGCTACACCTTC
>TRBV18|.|TRBJ2-3|TRBD2
CASSPPGTSVRDTQYF
TGTGCCAGCTCACCTCCGGGGACTAGCGTGAGGGATACGCAGTATTTT
>TRBV10-3|few|TRBJ1-1|.
CAISDYSEAFF
TGTGCCATCAGTGACTACAGTGAAGCTTTCTTT
>TRBV5-6|.|TRBJ1-2|.
CASSVGGRDGYTF
TGTGCCAGCAGCGTAGGGGGAAGGGATGGCTACACCTTC
>TRBV6-1|.|TRBJ1-2|TRBD1
CASRLTGPNYGYTF
TGTGCCAGCAGGTTGACAGGGCCCAACTATGGCTACACCTTC
>TRBV15|.|TRBJ2-7|.
CATSRQDTRREQYF
TGTGCCACCAGCAGACAGGACACCAGGCGCGAGCAGTACTTC
>TRBV29-1|.|TRBJ2-1|.
CSVPTPPYNEQFF
TGCAGCGTCCCCACCCCCCCCTACAATGAGCAGTTCTTC
>TRBV5-4|.|TRBJ2-1|.
CASRSVGYNEQFF
TGTGCCAGCAGGTCAGTAGGGTACAATGAGCAGTTCTTC
>TRBV5-4|.|TRBJ1-4|.
CASSSTYGEKLFF
TGTGCCAGCAGCTCAACCTACGGGGAAAAACTGTTTTTT
>TRBV15|.|TRBJ2-1|TRBD2
CATSRVRLAGGRGEQFF
TGTGCCACCAGCAGAGTAAGACTAGCGGGAGGGAGAGGTGAGCAGTTCTTC
>TRBV21-1|.|TRBJ2-7|.
CASSKAVRGTYEQYF
TGTGCCAGCAGCAAAGCTGTCAGGGGGACCTACGAGCAGTACTTC
>TRBV30|.|TRBJ2-1|.
CAWSGVGGGHGNEQFF
TGTGCCTGGAGCGGGGTGGGAGGGGGCCATGGCAATGAGCAGTTCTTC
>TRBV10-2|.|TRBJ2-2|.
CASSAAANTGELFF
TGCGCCAGCAGTGCTGCGGCGAACACCGGGGAGCTGTTTTTT
>TRBV19|once|TRBJ2-1|.
CASRGQGLGYNEQFF
TGTGCCAGTAGGGGGCAGGGTTTGGGCTACAATGAGCAGTTCTTC
>TRBV2|.|TRBJ1-5|.
CASSVGGRQPQHF
TGTGCCAGCAGTGTCGGTGGCCGGCAGCCCCAGCATTTT
>TRBV6-5|.|TRBJ2-7|TRBD2
CASRDSGTLSYEQYF
TGTGCCAGCAGAGATAGCGGGACCCTCTCCTACGAGCAGTACTTC
>TRBV5-8|.|TRBJ2-3|TRBD2
CASSSRGLARTDTQYF
TGTGCCAGCAGCTCCCGGGGACTAGCCAGGACAGATACGCAGTATTTT
>TRBV27|.|TRBJ2-7|TRBD2
CASSFSGSREQYF
TGTGCCAGCAGTTTCAGCGGGAGCCGCGAGCAGTACTTC
>TRBV5-8|.|TRBJ2-1|.
CASSSETGRTYNEQFF
TGTGCCAGCAGCTCGGAGACAGGCCGAACCTACAATGAGCAGTTCTTC
>TRBV19|once|TRBJ1-1|.
CASSRGTGNTEAFF
TGTGCCAGTAGCCGCGGGACGGGAAACACTGAAGCTTTCTTT
>TRBV28|.|TRBJ1-1|TRBD1
CASSGPKGQGGPEAFF
TGTGCCAGCAGTGGTCCTAAGGGACAGGGAGGTCCTGAAGCTTTCTTT
>TRBV21-1|.|TRBJ2-1|.
CASSPGGQGACEQFF
TGTGCCAGCAGCCCAGGGGGACAGGGGGCCTGTGAGCAGTTCTTC
>TRBV11-3|.|TRBJ2-1|TRBD2
CASSFGLAAYNEQFF
TGTGCCAGCAGCTTCGGACTAGCGGCCTACAATGAGCAGTTCTTC
>TRBV30|.|TRBJ2-3|.
CACSWGGTDTQYF
TGTGCCTGTAGCTGGGGCGGCACAGATACGCAGTATTTT
>TRBV11-2|.|TRBJ1-6|.
CASSGRGDSPLHF
TGTGCCAGCAGCGGCAGGGGTGACTCACCCCTCCACTTT
>TRBV4-2|.|TRBJ2-3|.
CASSQGGFTDTQYF
TGTGCCAGCAGCCAAGGGGGCTTCACAGATACGCAGTATTTT
>TRBV14|.|TRBJ2-2|.
CASSQWRGGNTGELFF
TGTGCCAGCAGCCAATGGAGGGGGGGAAACACCGGGGAGCTGTTTTTT
>TRBV14|.|TRBJ2-1|.
CASSRDFPRMDEQFF
TGTGCCAGCAGCAGGGACTTCCCCCGGATGGATGAGCAGTTCTTC